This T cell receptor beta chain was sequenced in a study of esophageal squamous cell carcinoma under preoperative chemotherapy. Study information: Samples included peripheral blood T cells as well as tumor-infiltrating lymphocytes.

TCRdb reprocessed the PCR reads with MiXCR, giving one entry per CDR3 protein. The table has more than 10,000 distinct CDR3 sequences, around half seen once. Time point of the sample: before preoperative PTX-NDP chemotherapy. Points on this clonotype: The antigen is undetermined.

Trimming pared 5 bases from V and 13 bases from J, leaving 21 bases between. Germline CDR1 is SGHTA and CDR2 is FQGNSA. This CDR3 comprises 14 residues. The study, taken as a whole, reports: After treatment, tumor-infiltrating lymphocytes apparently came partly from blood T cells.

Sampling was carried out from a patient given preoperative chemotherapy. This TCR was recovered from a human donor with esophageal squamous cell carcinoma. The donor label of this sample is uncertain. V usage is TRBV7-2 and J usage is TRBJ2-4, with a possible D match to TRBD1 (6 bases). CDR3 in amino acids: CASSPPGQHNEQYF. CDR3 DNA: TGTGCCAGCAGCCCCCCGGGACAACACAATGAGCAGTACTTC.